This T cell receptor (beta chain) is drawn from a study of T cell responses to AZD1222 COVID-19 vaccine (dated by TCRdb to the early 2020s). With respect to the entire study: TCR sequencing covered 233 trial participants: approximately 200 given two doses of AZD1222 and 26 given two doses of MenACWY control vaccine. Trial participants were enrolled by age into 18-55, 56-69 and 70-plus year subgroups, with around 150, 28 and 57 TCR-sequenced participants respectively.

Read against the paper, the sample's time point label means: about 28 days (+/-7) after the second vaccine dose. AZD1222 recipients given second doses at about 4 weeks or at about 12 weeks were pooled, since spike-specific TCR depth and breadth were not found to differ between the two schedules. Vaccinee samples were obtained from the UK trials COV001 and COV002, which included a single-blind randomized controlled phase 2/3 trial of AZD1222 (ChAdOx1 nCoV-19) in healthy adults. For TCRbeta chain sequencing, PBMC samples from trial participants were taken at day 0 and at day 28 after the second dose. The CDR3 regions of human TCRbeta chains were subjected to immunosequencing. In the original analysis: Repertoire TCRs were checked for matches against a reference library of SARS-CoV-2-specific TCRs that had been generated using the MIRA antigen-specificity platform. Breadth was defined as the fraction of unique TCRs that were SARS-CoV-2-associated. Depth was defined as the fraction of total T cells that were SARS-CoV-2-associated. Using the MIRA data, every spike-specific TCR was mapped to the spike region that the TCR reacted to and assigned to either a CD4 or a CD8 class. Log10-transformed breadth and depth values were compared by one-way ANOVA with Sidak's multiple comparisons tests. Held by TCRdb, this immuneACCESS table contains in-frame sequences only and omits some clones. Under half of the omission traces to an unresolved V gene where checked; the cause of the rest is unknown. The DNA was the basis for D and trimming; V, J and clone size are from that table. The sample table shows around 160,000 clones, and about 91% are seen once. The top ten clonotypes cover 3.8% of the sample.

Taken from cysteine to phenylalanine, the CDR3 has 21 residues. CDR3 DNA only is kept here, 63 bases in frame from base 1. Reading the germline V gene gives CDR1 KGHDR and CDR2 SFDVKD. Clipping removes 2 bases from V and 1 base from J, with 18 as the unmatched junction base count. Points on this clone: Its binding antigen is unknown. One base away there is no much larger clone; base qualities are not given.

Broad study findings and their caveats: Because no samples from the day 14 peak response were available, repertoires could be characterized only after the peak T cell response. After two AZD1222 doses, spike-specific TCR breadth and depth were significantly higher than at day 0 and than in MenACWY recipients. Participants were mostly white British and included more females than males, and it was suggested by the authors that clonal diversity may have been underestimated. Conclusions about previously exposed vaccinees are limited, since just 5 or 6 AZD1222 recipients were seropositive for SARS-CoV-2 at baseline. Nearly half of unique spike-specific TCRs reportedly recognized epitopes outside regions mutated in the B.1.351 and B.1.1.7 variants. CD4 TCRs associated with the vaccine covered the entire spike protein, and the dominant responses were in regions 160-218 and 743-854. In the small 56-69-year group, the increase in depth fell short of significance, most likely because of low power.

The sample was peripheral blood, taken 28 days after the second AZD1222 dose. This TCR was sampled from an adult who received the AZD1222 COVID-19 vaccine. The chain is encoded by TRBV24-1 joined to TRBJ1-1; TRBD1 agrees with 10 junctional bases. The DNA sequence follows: TGTGCCACCAGTGATTCTACCTTCTCCCCGGGACAGGGGATTAAGAACACTGAAGCTTTCTTT. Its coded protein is CATSDSTFSPGQGIKNTEAFF.